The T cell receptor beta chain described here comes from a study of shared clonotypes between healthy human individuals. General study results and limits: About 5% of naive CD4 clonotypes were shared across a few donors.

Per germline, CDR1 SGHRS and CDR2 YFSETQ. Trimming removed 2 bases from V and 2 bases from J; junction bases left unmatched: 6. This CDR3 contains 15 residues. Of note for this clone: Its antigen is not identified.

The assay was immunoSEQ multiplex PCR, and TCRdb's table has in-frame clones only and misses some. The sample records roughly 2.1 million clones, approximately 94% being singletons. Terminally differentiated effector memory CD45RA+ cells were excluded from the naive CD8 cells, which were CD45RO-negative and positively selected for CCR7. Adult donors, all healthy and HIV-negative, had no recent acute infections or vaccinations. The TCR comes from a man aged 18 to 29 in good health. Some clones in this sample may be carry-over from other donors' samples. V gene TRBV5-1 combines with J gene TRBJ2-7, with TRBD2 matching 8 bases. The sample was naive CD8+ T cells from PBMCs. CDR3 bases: TGCGCCAGCAGCTTTGTAGCGGGATCAGCCTACGAGCAGTACTTC. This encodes CASSFVAGSAYEQYF.